These 5 T cell receptor beta chains originate from one sample sequenced in a study of early T cells in non-severe SARS-CoV-2 infection. TCRdb itself ran the 5' RACE reads through MiXCR, one entry per CDR3 protein. The table lists about 77,000 distinct CDR3 sequences, 5% of them singletons. The material was whole blood, obtained at baseline. These receptors originate from an adult who was a healthcare worker with PCR-confirmed SARS-CoV-2 infection or an uninfected control (not recorded which).

V is TRBV20-1 and J is TRBJ2-2; 7 nucleotides agree with TRBD1. Germline loops: CDR1 DFQATT, CDR2 SNEGSKA (reference sequence). J gave up 3 bases and V 0 bases, and 7 bases lay outside the gene matches. CDR3 size: 16 residues. In nucleotides, the CDR3 is TGCAGTGCTAGAGATGTCGCAGGGGGAGACACCGGGGAGCTGTTTTTT. This sequence encodes CSARDVAGGDTGELFF.

This clonotype was seen repeatedly, ten times or more. This sequence joins TRBV18 and TRBJ1-1; 7 nucleotides agree with TRBD1. Germline lookup yields CDR1 KGHSH and CDR2 LQKENI. J gave up 4 bases and V 3 bases, and 5 bases lay outside the gene matches. The CDR3 contains 14 residues. CDR3 DNA: TGTGCCAGCTCACCTGAGTCAGGGGGCACTGAAGCTTTCTTT. It codes for CASSPESGGTEAFF.

There are a few counts of this clonotype. The chain combines TRBV5-1 with TRBJ1-5; the D gene is possibly TRBD1 (6 bases). Trimming pared 3 bases from V and 3 bases from J, leaving 22 bases between. Germline CDR1 SGHRS, CDR2 YFSETQ. This CDR3 has 18 residues. The chain's CDR3 is CASSSEQGWGKYNQPQHF. The CDR3 region has the DNA TGCGCCAGCAGCTCCGAACAGGGATGGGGCAAATACAATCAGCCCCAGCATTTT. Full variable domain (missing parts from reference TRBV5-1 and TRBJ1-5): KAGVTQTPRYLIKTRGQQVTLSCSPISGHRSVSWYQQTPGQGLQFLFEYFSETQRNKGNFPGRFSGRQFSNSRSEMNVSTLELGDSALYLCASSSEQGWGKYNQPQHFGDGTRLSIL.

In its sample, this clonotype is medium-sized. CDR3 sequence: CASSLPGFLSEQFF. CDR3 coding DNA: TGTGCCAGCAGCTTACCCGGGTTCCTGAGCGAGCAGTTCTTC. The chain has TRBV7-9 and TRBJ2-1; no clear D. The CDR3 length is 14 residues. Germline CDR1 is SEHNR and CDR2 is FQNEAQ (reference sequence). Trimming shortened V by 2 bases and J by 10 bases, and 15 bases separated the two germline ends. The whole variable domain, remainder taken from reference TRBV7-9 and TRBJ2-1, is DTGVSQNPRHKITKRGQNVTFRCDPISEHNRLYWYRQTLGQGPEFLTYFQNEAQLEKSRLLSDRFSAERPKGSFSTLEIQRTEQGDSAMYLCASSLPGFLSEQFFGPGTRLTVL.

This clonotype was recorded many times. The chain carries TRBV13 and TRBJ1-2; 7 bases line up with TRBD1. V was pared by 4 bases and J by 4 bases, with 12 bases of the junction left unmatched. The CDR3 spans 16 residues. The germline V gene has CDR1 PRHDT and CDR2 FYEKMQ (reference sequence). DNA for the CDR3: TGTGCCAGCAGCTATGCCCGACAGGGAACCCTCTATGGCTACACCTTC. Translating gives CASSYARQGTLYGYTF.